This T cell receptor beta chain was sequenced during a study of blood T cell repertoires in COVID-19. Unmatched junction bases numbered 10, after V lost 4 bases and J lost 6 bases. Germline loops: CDR1 SGHRS, CDR2 YFSETQ. The CDR3 covers 16 residues. Profiling relied on immunoSEQ multiplex PCR, and the TCRdb table lists in-frame clones only, not all of them. The table includes about 45,000 clones, roughly three quarters detected once. The sequence was obtained from a man between 65 and 85 years old with acute or convalescent COVID-19. The V call is TRBV5-1, the J call TRBJ1-6; 7 nucleotides line up with TRBD1. The sequenced sample consisted of peripheral blood. The CDR3 DNA reads TGCGCCAGCAGCGGCCTTTCCGACAGGGCTAATTCACCCCTCCACTTT. The encoded protein is CASSGLSDRANSPLHF.